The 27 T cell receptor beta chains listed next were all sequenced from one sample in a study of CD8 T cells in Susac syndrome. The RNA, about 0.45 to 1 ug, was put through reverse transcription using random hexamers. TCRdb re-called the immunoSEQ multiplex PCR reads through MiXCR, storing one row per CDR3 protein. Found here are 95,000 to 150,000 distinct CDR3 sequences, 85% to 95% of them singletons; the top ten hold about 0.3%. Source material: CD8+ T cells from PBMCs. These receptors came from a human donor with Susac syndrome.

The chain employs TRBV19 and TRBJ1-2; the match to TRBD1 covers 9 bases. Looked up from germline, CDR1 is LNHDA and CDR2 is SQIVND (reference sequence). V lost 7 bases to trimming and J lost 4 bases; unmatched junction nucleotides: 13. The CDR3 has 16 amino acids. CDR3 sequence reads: CASNSPGTGPFYGYTF. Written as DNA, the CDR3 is TGTGCCAGTAACTCCCCCGGGACAGGGCCCTTCTATGGCTACACCTTC.

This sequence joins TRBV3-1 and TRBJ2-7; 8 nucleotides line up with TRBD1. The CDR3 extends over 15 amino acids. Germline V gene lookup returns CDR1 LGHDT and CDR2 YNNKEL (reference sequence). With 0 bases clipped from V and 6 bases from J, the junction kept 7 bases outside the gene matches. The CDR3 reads CASSQDFDRGSEQYF. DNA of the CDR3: TGTGCCAGCAGCCAAGACTTCGACAGGGGTAGCGAGCAGTACTTC.

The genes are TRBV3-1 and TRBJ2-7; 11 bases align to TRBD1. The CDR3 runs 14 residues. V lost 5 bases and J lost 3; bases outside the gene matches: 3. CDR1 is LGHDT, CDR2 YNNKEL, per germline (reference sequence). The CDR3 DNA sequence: TGTGCCAGCAGCGAGGGACAGGGGGGCTACGAGCAGTACTTC. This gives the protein CASSEGQGGYEQYF.

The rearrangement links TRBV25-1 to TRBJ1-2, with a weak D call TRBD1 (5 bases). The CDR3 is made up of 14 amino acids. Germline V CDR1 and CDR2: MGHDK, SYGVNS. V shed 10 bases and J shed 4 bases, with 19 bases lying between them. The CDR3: CATREPDRLYGYTF. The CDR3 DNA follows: TGTGCCACCAGGGAACCCGACAGACTCTATGGCTACACCTTC.

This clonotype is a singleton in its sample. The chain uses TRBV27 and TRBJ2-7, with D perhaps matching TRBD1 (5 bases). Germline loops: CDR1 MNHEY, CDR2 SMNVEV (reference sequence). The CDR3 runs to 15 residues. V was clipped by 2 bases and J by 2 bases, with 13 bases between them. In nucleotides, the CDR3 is TGTGCCAGCAGTTTAGGGGCAGACGCGACCTACGAGCAGTACTTC. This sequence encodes CASSLGADATYEQYF.

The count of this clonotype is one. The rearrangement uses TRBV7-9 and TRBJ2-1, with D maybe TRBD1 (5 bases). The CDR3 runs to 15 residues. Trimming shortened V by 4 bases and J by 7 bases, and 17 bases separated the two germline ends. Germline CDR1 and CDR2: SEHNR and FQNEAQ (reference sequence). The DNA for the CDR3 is TGTGCCAGCAGCTACGACAGCCTTAAGAGTAATGAGCAGTTCTTC. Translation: CASSYDSLKSNEQFF.

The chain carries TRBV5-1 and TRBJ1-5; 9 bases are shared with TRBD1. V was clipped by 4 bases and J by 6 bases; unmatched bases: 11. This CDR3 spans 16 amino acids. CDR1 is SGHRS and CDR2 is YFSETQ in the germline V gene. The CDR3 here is CASSRTGTGSGQPQHF. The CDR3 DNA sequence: TGCGCCAGCAGCAGAACCGGGACAGGGTCCGGTCAGCCCCAGCATTTT.

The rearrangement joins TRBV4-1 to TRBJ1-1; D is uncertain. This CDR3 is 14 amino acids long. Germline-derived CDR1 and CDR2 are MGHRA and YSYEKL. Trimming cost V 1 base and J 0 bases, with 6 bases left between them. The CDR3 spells CASSQVQLNTEAFF. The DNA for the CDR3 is TGCGCCAGCAGCCAAGTACAGTTGAACACTGAAGCTTTCTTT.

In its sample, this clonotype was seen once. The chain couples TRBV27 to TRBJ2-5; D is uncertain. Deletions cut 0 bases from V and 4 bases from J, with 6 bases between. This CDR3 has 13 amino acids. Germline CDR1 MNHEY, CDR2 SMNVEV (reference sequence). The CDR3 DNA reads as TGTGCCAGCAGTTTATCCTGGATAGAGACCCAGTACTTC. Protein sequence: CASSLSWIETQYF.

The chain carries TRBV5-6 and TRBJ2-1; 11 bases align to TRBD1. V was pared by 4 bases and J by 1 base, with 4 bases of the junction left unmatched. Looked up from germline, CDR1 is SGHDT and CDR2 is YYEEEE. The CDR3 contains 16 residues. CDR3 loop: CASSPGTGGSYNEQFF. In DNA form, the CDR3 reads TGTGCCAGCAGCCCCGGGACAGGGGGATCCTACAATGAGCAGTTCTTC.

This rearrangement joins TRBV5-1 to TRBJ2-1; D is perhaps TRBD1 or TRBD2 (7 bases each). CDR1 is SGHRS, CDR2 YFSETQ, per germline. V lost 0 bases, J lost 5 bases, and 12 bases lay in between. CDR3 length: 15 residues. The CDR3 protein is CASSLGRGGDNEQFF. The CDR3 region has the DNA TGCGCCAGCAGCTTGGGCAGGGGGGGGGACAATGAGCAGTTCTTC.

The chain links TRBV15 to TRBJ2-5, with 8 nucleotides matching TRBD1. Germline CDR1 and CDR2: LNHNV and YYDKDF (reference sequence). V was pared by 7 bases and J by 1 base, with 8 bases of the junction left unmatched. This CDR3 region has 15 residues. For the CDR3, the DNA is TGTGCCACCACCTTGGACAGGGTAGTCCAAGAGACCCAGTACTTC. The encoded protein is CATTLDRVVQETQYF.

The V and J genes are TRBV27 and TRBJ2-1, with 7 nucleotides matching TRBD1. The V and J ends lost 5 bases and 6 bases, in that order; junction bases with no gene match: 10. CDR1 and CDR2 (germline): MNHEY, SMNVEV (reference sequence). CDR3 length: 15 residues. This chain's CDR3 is CASSLRDSFGNEQFF. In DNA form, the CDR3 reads TGTGCCAGCAGTCTCCGGGACAGCTTCGGCAATGAGCAGTTCTTC.

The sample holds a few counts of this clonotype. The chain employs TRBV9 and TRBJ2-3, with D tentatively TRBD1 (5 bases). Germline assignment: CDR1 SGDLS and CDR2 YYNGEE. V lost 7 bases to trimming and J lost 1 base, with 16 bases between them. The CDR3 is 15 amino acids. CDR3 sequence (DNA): TGTGCCAGCGGGGCTGGTTCCTCCGGCACAGATACGCAGTATTTT. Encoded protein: CASGAGSSGTDTQYF.

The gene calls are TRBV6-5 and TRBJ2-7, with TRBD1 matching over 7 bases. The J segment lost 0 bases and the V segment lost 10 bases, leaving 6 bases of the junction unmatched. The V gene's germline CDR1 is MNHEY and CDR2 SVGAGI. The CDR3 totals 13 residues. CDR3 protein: CATGAGGSYEQYF. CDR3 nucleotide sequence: TGTGCCACCGGGGCAGGGGGCTCCTACGAGCAGTACTTC.

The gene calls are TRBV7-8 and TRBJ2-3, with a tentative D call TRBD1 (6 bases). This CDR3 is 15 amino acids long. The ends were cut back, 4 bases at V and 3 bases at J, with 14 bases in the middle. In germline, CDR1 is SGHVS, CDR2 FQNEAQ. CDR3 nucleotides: TGTGCCAGCAGCTCCCTGGGGCAGGGGACAGATACGCAGTATTTT. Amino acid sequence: CASSSLGQGTDTQYF. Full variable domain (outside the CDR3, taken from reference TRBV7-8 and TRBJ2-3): GAGVSQSPRYKVAKRGQDVALRCDPISGHVSLFWYQQALGQGPEFLTYFQNEAQLDKSGLPSDRFFAERPEGSVSTLKIQRTQQEDSAVYLCASSSLGQGTDTQYFGPGTRLTVL.

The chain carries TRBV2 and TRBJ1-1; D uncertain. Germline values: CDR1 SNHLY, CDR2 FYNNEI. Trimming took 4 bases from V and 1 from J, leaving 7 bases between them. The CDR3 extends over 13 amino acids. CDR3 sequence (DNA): TGTGCCAGCAGTGGATGGGAGAACACTGAAGCTTTCTTT. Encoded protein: CASSGWENTEAFF.

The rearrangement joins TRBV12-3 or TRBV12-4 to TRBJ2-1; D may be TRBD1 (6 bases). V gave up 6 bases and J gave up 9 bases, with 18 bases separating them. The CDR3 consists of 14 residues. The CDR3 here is CASSPLVGAAEQFF. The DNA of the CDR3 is TGTGCCAGCAGCCCATTGGTGGGGGCTGCTGAGCAGTTCTTC.

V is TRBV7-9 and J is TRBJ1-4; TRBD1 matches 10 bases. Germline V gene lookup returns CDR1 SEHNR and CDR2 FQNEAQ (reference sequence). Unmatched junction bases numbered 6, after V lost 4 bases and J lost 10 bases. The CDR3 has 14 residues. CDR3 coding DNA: TGTGCCAGCAGCTCGGGACAGGGGATTGGAAAACTGTTTTTT. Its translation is CASSSGQGIGKLFF.

CDR3 coding DNA: TGTGCCAGCAGCCAAACGAGTGAGACCCAGTACTTC. The encoded protein is CASSQTSETQYF. The rearrangement uses TRBV9 and TRBJ2-5; D unresolved. The CDR3 runs to 12 residues. Germline CDR1 and CDR2: SGDLS and YYNGEE. With 4 bases removed from V and 5 bases from J, the gap between germline ends came to 9 bases.

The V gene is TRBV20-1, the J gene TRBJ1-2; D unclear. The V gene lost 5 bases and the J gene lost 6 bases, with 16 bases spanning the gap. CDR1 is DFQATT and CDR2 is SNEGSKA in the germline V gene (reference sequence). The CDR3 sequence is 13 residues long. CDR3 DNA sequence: TGCAGTGCTCTATCGGGTCTTATCGATGGCTACACCTTC. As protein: CSALSGLIDGYTF.

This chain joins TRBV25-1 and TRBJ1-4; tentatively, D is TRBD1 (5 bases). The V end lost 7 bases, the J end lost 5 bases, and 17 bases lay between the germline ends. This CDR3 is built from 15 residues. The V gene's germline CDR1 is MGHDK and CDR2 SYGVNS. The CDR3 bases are TGTGCCAGCACCGAGCGTCGAGGGGTGAATGAAAAACTGTTTTTT. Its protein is CASTERRGVNEKLFF.

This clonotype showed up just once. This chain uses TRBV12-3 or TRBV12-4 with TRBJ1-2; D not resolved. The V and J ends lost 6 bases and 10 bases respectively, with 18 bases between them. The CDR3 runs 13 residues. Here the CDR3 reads CASSPDRVTYYTF. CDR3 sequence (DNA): TGTGCCAGCAGCCCTGACCGGGTTACTTACTACACCTTC.

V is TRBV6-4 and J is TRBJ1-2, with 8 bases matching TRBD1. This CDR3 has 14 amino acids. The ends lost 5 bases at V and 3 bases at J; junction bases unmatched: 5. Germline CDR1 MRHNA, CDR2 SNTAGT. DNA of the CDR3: TGTGCCAGCAGTCCCAGACAGGGGCACTATGGCTACACCTTC. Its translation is CASSPRQGHYGYTF.

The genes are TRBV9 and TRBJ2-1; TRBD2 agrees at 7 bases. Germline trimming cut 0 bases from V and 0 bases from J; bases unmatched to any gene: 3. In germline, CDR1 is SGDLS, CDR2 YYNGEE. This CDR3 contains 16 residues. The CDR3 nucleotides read TGTGCCAGCAGCGTAGACGGGGGGAGCTCCTACAATGAGCAGTTCTTC. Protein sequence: CASSVDGGSSYNEQFF.

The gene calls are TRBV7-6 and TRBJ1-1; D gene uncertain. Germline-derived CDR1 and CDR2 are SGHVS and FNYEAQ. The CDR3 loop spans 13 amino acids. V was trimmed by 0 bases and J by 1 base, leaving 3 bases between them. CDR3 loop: CASSLAGNTEAFF. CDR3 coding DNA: TGTGCCAGCAGCTTAGCAGGGAACACTGAAGCTTTCTTT. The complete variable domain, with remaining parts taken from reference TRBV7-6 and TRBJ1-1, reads GAGVSQSPRYKVTKRGQDVALRCDPISGHVSLYWYRQALGQGPEFLTYFNYEAQQDKSGLPNDRFSAERPEGSISTLTIQRTEQRDSAMYRCASSLAGNTEAFFGQGTRLTVV.

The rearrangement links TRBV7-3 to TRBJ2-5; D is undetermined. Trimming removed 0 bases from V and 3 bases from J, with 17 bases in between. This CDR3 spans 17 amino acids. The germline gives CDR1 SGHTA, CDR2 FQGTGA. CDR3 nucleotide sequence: TGTGCCAGCAGCTTAACGGGGAAACCGTTAACTAAAGAGACCCAGTACTTC. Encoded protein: CASSLTGKPLTKETQYF. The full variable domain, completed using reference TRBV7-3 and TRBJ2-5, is GAGVSQTPSNKVTEKGKYVELRCDPISGHTALYWYRQSLGQGPEFLIYFQGTGAADDSGLPNDRFFAVRPEGSVSTLKIQRTERGDSAVYLCASSLTGKPLTKETQYFGPGTRLLVL.